The sequence of this T cell receptor (beta chain) was determined in a study of T cell repertoires in cytomegalovirus infection. V lost 7 bases to trimming and J lost 4 bases, with 20 bases between them. The germline V gene encodes CDR1 LNHDA and CDR2 SQIVND (reference sequence). This CDR3 spans 16 amino acids. TCRdb used MiXCR to reprocess the reads, holding one entry per CDR3 protein. The sample yields about 530,000 distinct CDR3 sequences, less than 30% seen once. Material: PBMCs. The clonotype comes from a human donor in good health (CMV status not recorded). Some clones in this sample may be carry-over from other donors' samples. The chain employs TRBV19 and TRBJ1-5; tentative D call: TRBD1 (5 bases). For the CDR3, the DNA is TGTGCCAGTACTCCGGGACGGACTTGGCTTAATCAGCCCCAGCATTTT. This gives the protein CASTPGRTWLNQPQHF. The full variable domain, rest sourced from reference TRBV19 and TRBJ1-5, is DGGITQSPKYLFRKEGQNVTLSCEQNLNHDAMYWYRQDPGQGLRLIYYSQIVNDFQKGDIAEGYSVSREKKESFPLTVTSAQKNPTAFYLCASTPGRTWLNQPQHFGDGTRLSIL.